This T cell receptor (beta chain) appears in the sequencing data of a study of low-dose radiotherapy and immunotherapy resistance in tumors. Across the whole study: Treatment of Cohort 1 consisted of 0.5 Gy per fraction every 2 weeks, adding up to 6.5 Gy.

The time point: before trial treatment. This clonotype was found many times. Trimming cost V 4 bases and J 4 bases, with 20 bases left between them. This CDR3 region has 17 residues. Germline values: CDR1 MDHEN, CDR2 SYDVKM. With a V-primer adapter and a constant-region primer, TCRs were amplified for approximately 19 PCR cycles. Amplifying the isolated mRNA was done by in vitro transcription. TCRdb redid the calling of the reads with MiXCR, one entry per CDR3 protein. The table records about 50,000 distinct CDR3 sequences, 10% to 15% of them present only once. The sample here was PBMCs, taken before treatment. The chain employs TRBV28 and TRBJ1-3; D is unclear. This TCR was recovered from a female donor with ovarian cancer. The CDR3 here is CASSSLSGRGSGNTIYF. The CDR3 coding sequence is TGTGCCAGCAGTTCCCTGAGCGGGCGAGGGTCAGGAAACACCATATATTTT.